Below, 29 T cell receptor beta chains from the same sample are listed, as sequenced in a study of cytomegalovirus exposure and HLA in healthy donors. Data came from immunoSEQ multiplex PCR; TCRdb stores just in-frame clones and leaves some out. The table has about 330,000 clones, 75% to 90% seen once. Sample: PBMCs. Receptor source: a woman in her late teens or twenties in good health and CMV-seronegative.

The V gene is TRBV7-2, the J gene TRBJ2-3; D possibly corresponds to TRBD2 (6 bases). Germline V lookup: CDR1 SGHTA, CDR2 FQGNSA. V lost 1 base and J 5 bases, leaving 10 bases between the germline ends. The CDR3 has 14 residues. CDR3 DNA: TGTGCCAGCAGCTTAGGTAGCGGACAAGATACGCAGTATTTT. This encodes CASSLGSGQDTQYF.

V is TRBV2 and J is TRBJ2-4; D remains unclear. Looked up from germline, CDR1 is SNHLY and CDR2 is FYNNEI. The CDR3 runs to 13 residues. Between the trimmed V and J ends, which lost 3 bases and 5 bases, there was a span of 8 bases. CDR3 residues: CASSDPRENIQYF. The CDR3 nucleotides read TGTGCCAGCAGTGACCCCCGGGAAAACATTCAGTACTTC.

This chain joins TRBV7-2 and TRBJ1-4; tentative D call: TRBD1 (5 bases). This CDR3 is built from 15 residues. Trimming cost V 0 bases and J 7 bases, with 12 bases left between them. Germline V CDR1 and CDR2: SGHTA, FQGNSA. CDR3 bases: TGTGCCAGCAGCTTAGCCGGGGGTTCAGGTGAAAAACTGTTTTTT. Translating gives CASSLAGGSGEKLFF.

The V call is TRBV5-6, the J call TRBJ1-2; D gene ambiguous. Trimming shortened V by 0 bases and J by 4 bases, and 13 bases separated the two germline ends. The V gene's germline CDR1 is SGHDT and CDR2 YYEEEE. This CDR3 is 15 amino acids long. As DNA, the CDR3 is TGTGCCAGCAGCTTGGAGGGTCGGGGAGGCTATGGCTACACCTTC. Its translation: CASSLEGRGGYGYTF.

This clone has just one count. At the DNA level, this CDR3 is encoded by other sequences in the same sample as well. CDR3 DNA: TGCGCCAGCAGCCAGGCAGGGAACTATGGCTACACCTTC. Translated: CASSQAGNYGYTF. V gene TRBV4-3 combines with J gene TRBJ1-2, with D maybe TRBD1 (5 bases). The CDR3 is 13 residues long. Trimming left V 3 bases short and J 2 bases short, with 7 bases between. CDR1 and CDR2 from the germline V gene are LGHNA and YSLEER.

This clone came up a few times. This chain links TRBV29-1 with TRBJ1-2; 10 bases align to TRBD1. The CDR3 length is 11 residues. V dropped 6 bases and J dropped 6; count of bases not matched to a gene: 1. Per germline, CDR1 SQVTM and CDR2 ANQGSEA. CDR3 DNA: TGCAGCGTCGGGACAGGGGATGGCTACACCTTC. Its translation is CSVGTGDGYTF.

This sequence joins TRBV28 and TRBJ2-3, with 7 bases identical to TRBD2. The CDR3 has 17 residues. The V and J ends lost 7 bases and 2 bases, in that order; junction bases with no gene match: 15. Germline-derived CDR1 and CDR2 are MDHEN and SYDVKM. CDR3 region: CASTRREPHSSTDTQYF. Here the CDR3 DNA reads TGTGCCAGCACCAGGCGGGAGCCACACTCTTCCACAGATACGCAGTATTTT. The full variable domain, completed using reference TRBV28 and TRBJ2-3, is DVKVTQSSRYLVKRTGEKVFLECVQDMDHENMFWYRQDPGLGLRLIYFSYDVKMKEKGDIPEGYSVSREKKERFSLILESASTNQTSMYLCASTRREPHSSTDTQYFGPGTRLTVL.

The CDR3 bases are TGTGCCAGCAGTTTTAAGACAGGTTATCGGTACACCTTC. Translated: CASSFKTGYRYTF. The chain uses TRBV9 and TRBJ1-2; possibly TRBD1 for D (6 bases). The V and J ends lost 5 bases and 11 bases respectively, with 19 bases between them. The CDR3 runs to 13 residues. Per the germline V gene, CDR1 is SGDLS and CDR2 is YYNGEE.

The rearrangement joins TRBV9 to TRBJ2-7, with a possible D match to TRBD2 (5 bases). This CDR3 spans 17 amino acids. Trimming stripped 0 bases from V and 4 bases from J, with 20 bases between. The germline V gene has CDR1 SGDLS and CDR2 YYNGEE. CDR3 loop: CASSVGLRLDSIYEQYF. Written as DNA, the CDR3 is TGTGCCAGCAGCGTAGGGCTTAGGCTGGACTCCATTTACGAGCAGTACTTC.

This chain links TRBV4-1 with TRBJ2-7, with 10 bases that match TRBD2. The CDR3 extends over 17 amino acids. Germline trimming cut 0 bases from V and 4 bases from J; bases unmatched to any gene: 9. CDR1 is MGHRA, CDR2 YSYEKL, per germline. The CDR3 reads CASSQDYGTSESYEQYF. The CDR3 DNA reads as TGCGCCAGCAGCCAAGATTATGGGACTAGCGAGAGTTACGAGCAGTACTTC.

The chain recombines TRBV7-9 with TRBJ2-5; the D gene is possibly TRBD2 (5 bases). The CDR3 is 13 amino acids. V gave up 3 bases and J gave up 5 bases, with 10 bases separating them. CDR1 is SEHNR, CDR2 FQNEAQ, per germline (reference sequence). The CDR3: CASSFGSRETQYF. The CDR3 region has the DNA TGTGCCAGCAGCTTTGGGAGTCGGGAGACCCAGTACTTC.

This clone was counted only a few times. The V gene is TRBV18, the J gene TRBJ1-2; tentatively, D is TRBD1 (5 bases). V was pared by 1 base and J by 4 bases, with 16 bases between. The germline V gene encodes CDR1 KGHSH and CDR2 LQKENI. The CDR3 is 16 amino acids. CDR3 DNA sequence: TGTGCCAGCTCACCACGGGTGCTCAGGGCGGCCTATGGCTACACCTTC. Amino acid sequence: CASSPRVLRAAYGYTF.

The genes are TRBV13 and TRBJ1-4, with D unresolved. The length of the CDR3 is 15 residues. Germline V gene sequence: CDR1 PRHDT, CDR2 FYEKMQ (reference sequence). Trimming shortened V by 0 bases and J by 0 bases, and 5 bases separated the two germline ends. In DNA, the CDR3 is TGTGCCAGCAGCTTAGGTGTAACAACTAATGAAAAACTGTTTTTT. Its translation: CASSLGVTTNEKLFF. Full variable domain (remainder filled in from reference TRBV13 and TRBJ1-4): AAGVIQSPRHLIKEKRETATLKCYPIPRHDTVYWYQQGPGQDPQFLISFYEKMQSDKGSIPDRFSAQQFSDYHSELNMSSLELGDSALYFCASSLGVTTNEKLFFGSGTQLSVL.

The chain is built from TRBV7-9 and TRBJ2-1; the match to TRBD2 covers 8 bases. The CDR3 is 15 residues long. With V trimmed by 5 bases and J by 11 bases, 14 bases remained unmatched. The germline CDR1 and CDR2 sequences are SEHNR and FQNEAQ (reference sequence). DNA for the CDR3: TGTGCCAGCAGCCCCCCTTTTCGGGAGGGCCCCAAGCAGTTCTTC. Protein: CASSPPFREGPKQFF. The full variable domain, its missing parts supplied by reference TRBV7-9 and TRBJ2-1, is DTGVSQNPRHKITKRGQNVTFRCDPISEHNRLYWYRQTLGQGPEFLTYFQNEAQLEKSRLLSDRFSAERPKGSFSTLEIQRTEQGDSAMYLCASSPPFREGPKQFFGPGTRLTVL.

The chain has TRBV6-5 and TRBJ1-1; TRBD1 might be the D (6 bases). The CDR3 totals 14 residues. Per germline, CDR1 MNHEY and CDR2 SVGAGI. Trimming pared 5 bases from V and 0 bases from J, leaving 10 bases between. CDR3 region: CASSQQGLNTEAFF. CDR3 in DNA: TGTGCCAGCAGTCAACAGGGCTTGAACACTGAAGCTTTCTTT.

This clone was picked up a small number of times. This chain joins TRBV9 and TRBJ2-3; the D gene is possibly TRBD1 (6 bases). This CDR3 is built from 14 residues. The germline V gene encodes CDR1 SGDLS and CDR2 YYNGEE. V lost 4 bases and J lost 6, with 15 bases in between. CDR3 in amino acids: CASSSSQGSDTQYF. The CDR3 nucleotides are TGTGCCAGCAGCTCAAGTCAGGGGTCGGATACGCAGTATTTT.

The chain uses TRBV6-1 and TRBJ2-7; tentative D call: TRBD1 (6 bases). Between the trimmed V and J ends, which lost 6 bases and 0 bases, there was a span of 15 bases. Germline assignment: CDR1 MNHNS and CDR2 SASEGT. This CDR3 region has 15 residues. The CDR3 is CASRAVTGASYEQYF. CDR3 coding DNA: TGTGCCAGCAGAGCCGTGACAGGTGCCTCCTACGAGCAGTACTTC.

The V and J genes are TRBV5-4 and TRBJ2-5; 8 bases map to TRBD1. Germline lookup yields CDR1 SGHNT and CDR2 YYREEE (reference sequence). V was pared by 2 bases and J by 2 bases, with 5 bases of the junction left unmatched. This CDR3 has 15 amino acids. CDR3 sequence (DNA): TGTGCCAGCAGCTTAGACAGGGGCGCGCAAGAGACCCAGTACTTC. Protein product: CASSLDRGAQETQYF.

The J gene is TRBJ2-5, the V gene TRBV7-2; D remains unclear. V was trimmed by 5 bases and J by 5 bases, leaving 9 bases between them. CDR1 and CDR2 from the germline V gene are SGHTA and FQGNSA. The CDR3 runs to 12 residues. The CDR3 DNA sequence: TGTGCCAGCAGCCCTGACGGGGAGACCCAGTACTTC. This gives the protein CASSPDGETQYF. The variable domain in full, completed from reference TRBV7-2 and TRBJ2-5, reads GAGVSQSPSNKVTEKGKDVELRCDPISGHTALYWYRQSLGQGLEFLIYFQGNSAPDKSGLPSDRFSAERTGGSVSTLTIQRTQQEDSAVYLCASSPDGETQYFGPGTRLLVL.

The V and J genes are TRBV11-3 and TRBJ2-1, with TRBD2 identical over 14 bases. The CDR3 is 15 amino acids. With 5 bases clipped from V and 5 bases from J, the junction kept 2 bases outside the gene matches. Germline lookup yields CDR1 SGHNT and CDR2 YENEEA. The CDR3 coding sequence is TGTGCCAGCAGCCGACTAGCGGGAGGGAACAATGAGCAGTTCTTC. Its translation is CASSRLAGGNNEQFF.

The CDR3 DNA follows: TGCGCCAGCAGCTTGGGCGGGAGGGCAGATACGCAGTATTTT. This translates into CASSLGGRADTQYF. The chain carries TRBV5-1 and TRBJ2-3; 9 positions match TRBD2. With V trimmed by 0 bases and J by 4 bases, 0 bases remained unmatched. The CDR3 length is 14 residues. The germline V gene encodes CDR1 SGHRS and CDR2 YFSETQ.

V is TRBV10-3 and J is TRBJ2-3, with 15 bases matching TRBD2. From germline, CDR1 is ENHRY and CDR2 SYGVKD. The CDR3 sequence is 16 residues long. Unmatched junction bases numbered 7, after V lost 11 bases and J lost 1 base. The CDR3 region has the DNA TGTGCCGCCCGGACTAGCGGGAGGGCCGGCACAGATACGCAGTATTTT. Amino acid sequence: CAARTSGRAGTDTQYF.

This chain links TRBV28 with TRBJ1-1, with D possibly TRBD1 on 5 matching bases. V shed 5 bases and J shed 7 bases, with 23 bases lying between them. This CDR3 comprises 16 residues. CDR1 is MDHEN and CDR2 is SYDVKM in the germline V gene. The chain's CDR3 is CASSPSYGHLLGEAFF. In DNA form, the CDR3 reads TGTGCCAGCAGTCCGTCATACGGACACCTCTTGGGTGAAGCTTTCTTT.

CDR3 sequence (DNA): TGTGCCAGCAGTAGCGGGGTGGGCACAGATACGCAGTATTTT. The encoded protein is CASSSGVGTDTQYF. The genes are TRBV2 and TRBJ2-3; 7 bases match TRBD2. Losses at the gene ends were 5 bases for V and 1 base for J; bases not matched to a gene: 3. The V gene's germline CDR1 is SNHLY and CDR2 FYNNEI. The CDR3 is 14 residues long.

DNA for the CDR3: TGTGCCAGCACTACCCTCGGGGGGGGATACCAAGAGACCCAGTACTTC. It is translated as CASTTLGGGYQETQYF. The rearrangement uses TRBV28 and TRBJ2-5; TRBD2 matches 8 bases. The CDR3 is made up of 16 amino acids. V gave up 7 bases and J gave up 0 bases; unmatched junction bases: 10. CDR1 and CDR2 from the germline V gene are MDHEN and SYDVKM.

In DNA, the CDR3 is TGTGCCAGCAGCTTGAGGGAATCGGATGGCTACACCTTC. Residues: CASSLRESDGYTF. The chain recombines TRBV7-9 with TRBJ1-2; D gene unclear. Germline V lookup: CDR1 SEHNR, CDR2 FQNEAQ (reference sequence). Trimming cost V 3 bases and J 6 bases, with 11 bases left between them. The CDR3 is 13 residues long.

The chain has TRBV5-4 and TRBJ1-4; a possible D gene is TRBD1 (6 bases). V gave up 0 bases and J gave up 3 bases, with 9 bases separating them. This CDR3 spans 15 amino acids. From germline, CDR1 is SGHNT and CDR2 YYREEE (reference sequence). CDR3: CASSLATGSNEKLFF. CDR3 sequence (DNA): TGTGCCAGCAGCTTGGCTACAGGGTCTAATGAAAAACTGTTTTTT.

V gene TRBV11-2 combines with J gene TRBJ1-3; no reliable D call. CDR1 SGHAT and CDR2 FQNNGV come from the germline V gene. This CDR3 comprises 14 residues. Trimming shortened V by 4 bases and J by 1 base, and 8 bases separated the two germline ends. This CDR3 is CASSSVSSGNTIYF. For the CDR3, the DNA is TGTGCCAGCAGCTCCGTTAGTTCTGGAAACACCATATATTTT.

This clone showed up just once. The chain couples TRBV7-3 to TRBJ2-3; 10 bases agree with TRBD2. The germline V gene has CDR1 SGHTA and CDR2 FQGTGA. The length of the CDR3 is 16 residues. J was trimmed by 0 bases and V by 4 bases; bases with no gene match: 4. CDR3 sequence (DNA): TGTGCCAGCAGCTACGGACTAGCGGTAAGCACAGATACGCAGTATTTT. Translation gives CASSYGLAVSTDTQYF.